This TCR beta chain stems from a study of cytomegalovirus exposure and HLA in healthy donors. Study-wide results and caveats: A prior analysis recorded that most TCR beta V segments were productive about 87% or about 30% of the time.

Points on this clone: As yet, its antigen is unknown.

Trimming removed 2 bases from V and 2 bases from J; junction bases left unmatched: 5. The CDR3 is 15 amino acids. Per the germline V gene, CDR1 is SGHTA and CDR2 is FQGNSA. PCR involved 60 Vbeta and 13 Jbeta primers. Clones were sequenced by immunoSEQ multiplex PCR, and TCRdb holds only the in-frame ones, with some missing. The sample includes 150,000 to 200,000 clones, approximately 80% seen only once; the top ten take 1.8%. This chain connects TRBV7-2 to TRBJ2-7; 8 nucleotides align to TRBD1. The source is a woman in her 30s in good health and CMV-seronegative. The sample taken for sequencing was PBMCs. Here the CDR3 DNA reads TGTGCCAGCAGCTTACAAGGGACAGGAGCCTACGAGCAGTACTTC. This encodes CASSLQGTGAYEQYF.